Below, 11 T cell receptor beta chains from the same sample are listed, as sequenced in a study of naive and memory T cell subsets. An equimolar mix of two oligonucleotides served as the beta constant-region primer for TRBC1 and TRBC2. MiXCR, run by TCRdb on the UMI-ligation and nested PCR reads, gives a single entry per CDR3 protein. The repertoire holds some 85,000 distinct CDR3 sequences, with approximately 14% as singletons. Sample: central memory CD4+ T cells from blood. Every receptor here comes from a human donor in good health.

This clonotype has ten or more counts. This chain joins TRBV4-2 and TRBJ2-4, with D uncertain. V lost 1 base to trimming and J lost 0 bases, with 7 bases between them. This CDR3 has 15 residues. Germline lookup yields CDR1 LGHNA and CDR2 YNFKEQ. The CDR3 spells CASSQVYKAKNIQYF. The CDR3 DNA reads TGTGCCAGCAGCCAAGTTTACAAAGCCAAAAACATTCAGTACTTC.

This clonotype was seen ten or more times. The rearrangement links TRBV11-2 to TRBJ2-7, with 13 bases that match TRBD2. Germline V gene data show CDR1 as SGHAT and CDR2 as FQNNGV. The trim removed 4 bases at V and 3 bases at J, leaving 9 bases unmatched. The CDR3 spans 17 residues. CDR3 sequence: CASSSGGTSGKYYEQYF. CDR3 nucleotide sequence: TGTGCCAGCAGCTCTGGGGGGACTAGCGGGAAATACTACGAGCAGTACTTC.

V is TRBV29-1 and J is TRBJ1-1, with D possibly matching TRBD1 (5 bases). CDR3 length: 13 amino acids. The germline gives CDR1 SQVTM, CDR2 ANQGSEA. V lost 7 bases and J lost 1, with 13 bases in between. The CDR3 here is CSGARGKNTEAFF. The CDR3 DNA reads TGCAGCGGAGCGCGGGGCAAGAACACTGAAGCTTTCTTT.

The chain links TRBV6-1 to TRBJ2-1; perhaps TRBD1 as D (6 bases). The CDR3 is 14 residues long. Germline assignment: CDR1 MNHNS and CDR2 SASEGT. V gave up 7 bases and J gave up 8 bases, with 18 bases separating them. The CDR3 loop is CASTERKQGYEQFF. The CDR3 nucleotides read TGTGCCAGCACCGAGAGAAAACAGGGTTATGAGCAGTTCTTC.

This clonotype was seen ten or more times. The V gene is TRBV15, the J gene TRBJ2-2; weak D call: TRBD1 (5 bases). V lost 1 base and J lost 6, with 6 bases in between. CDR3 length: 13 residues. CDR1 and CDR2 from the germline V gene are LNHNV and YYDKDF (reference sequence). CDR3 protein: CATSRVRAGELFF. Written as DNA, the CDR3 is TGTGCCACCAGCAGAGTCAGGGCCGGGGAGCTGTTTTTT.

The chain is built from TRBV12-3 or TRBV12-4 and TRBJ2-7, with TRBD1 identical over 8 bases. The V and J ends lost 0 bases and 9 bases, in that order; junction bases with no gene match: 4. The CDR3 spans 13 residues. The CDR3: CASSLATGAAQYF. The CDR3 coding sequence is TGTGCCAGCAGTTTAGCGACAGGGGCTGCGCAGTACTTC.

In its sample, this clonotype was seen a few times. V and J are TRBV12-3 or TRBV12-4 and TRBJ2-1; either TRBD1 or TRBD2 may fit D (5 bases each). Trimming removed 5 bases at V and 8 bases at J, with 16 bases between. This CDR3 comprises 14 residues. CDR3 nucleotides: TGTGCCAGCAGTCTTGGGGACCCCGGGGATGAGCAGTTCTTC. This sequence encodes CASSLGDPGDEQFF.

This clonotype has just a few counts. The chain is built from TRBV20-1 and TRBJ1-1; 9 positions agree with TRBD1. The CDR3 is made up of 18 amino acids. V was pared by 3 bases and J by 2 bases, with 16 bases of the junction left unmatched. The germline CDR1 and CDR2 sequences are DFQATT and SNEGSKA (reference sequence). CDR3 coding DNA: TGCAGTGCTAGCGGCGGGGGGACAGGGATAATAGATAACACTGAAGCTTTCTTT. It specifies CSASGGGTGIIDNTEAFF.

At least ten counts were recorded for this clonotype. V usage is TRBV7-2 and J usage is TRBJ2-2; D ambiguous. V gave up 4 bases and J gave up 4 bases, with 10 bases separating them. There are 14 residues in the CDR3. CDR1 is SGHTA, CDR2 FQGNSA, per germline. CDR3 sequence: CASSSEPSTGELFF. CDR3 nucleotides: TGTGCCAGCAGCTCCGAGCCTAGCACCGGGGAGCTGTTTTTT.

The table lists this clonotype with a few counts. The CDR3, as DNA: TGCGCCAGCAGCCTTACAGGGGTTTTGGACTATGGCTACACCTTC. It is translated as CASSLTGVLDYGYTF. This chain joins TRBV5-1 and TRBJ1-2; TRBD1 aligns across 7 bases. Germline trimming cut 4 bases from V and 3 bases from J; bases unmatched to any gene: 9. Germline V gene data show CDR1 as SGHRS and CDR2 as YFSETQ. The CDR3 runs 15 residues.

The rearrangement uses TRBV7-2 and TRBJ2-1; 11 positions agree with TRBD2. The CDR3 sequence is 16 residues long. Germline V gives CDR1 SGHTA, CDR2 FQGNSA. Trimming cost V 1 base and J 5 bases; bases outside gene matches: 4. CDR3 sequence (DNA): TGTGCCAGCAGCTTAGTAGGGACTAGCGGACACAATGAGCAGTTCTTC. Protein: CASSLVGTSGHNEQFF.